Below, one T cell receptor (beta chain) is given with its context. Its antigen is still unknown. RNA was isolated and reverse transcribed to cDNA, the sequencing template. TCRdb's copy holds only in-frame clones and misses some; the assay was immunoSEQ multiplex PCR. The sample holds about 130,000 clones, around 49% seen once. The sample comes from a study of CD8+ T cells in alopecia areata. Study summary: The protocol delivered tofacitinib for 6 to 18 months, then withdrew it for 6 months. Findings and limits, study-wide: Lesional tissue from the scalp (especially in alopecia totalis/universalis) showed higher clonality than normal scalp.

Peripheral blood and lesional scalp punch biopsies were taken from alopecia areata patients. Starting from PBMCs, sorting isolated CD4+ and CD8+ T cells. Sample: CD8+ T cells sorted from blood, taken at week 0. The clonotype comes from a human donor with alopecia areata.

CDR3: CASSLRGVQPQHF. CDR3 DNA sequence: TGTGCCAGTAGCCTCAGGGGAGTACAGCCCCAGCATTTT. This chain uses TRBV19 with TRBJ1-5, with D maybe TRBD1 (6 bases). Germline V gene data show CDR1 as LNHDA and CDR2 as SQIVND (reference sequence). V dropped 6 bases and J dropped 7 bases, with 13 bases sitting between them. The CDR3 is 13 residues long. The whole variable domain, filled in from reference TRBV19 and TRBJ1-5, reads DGGITQSPKYLFRKEGQNVTLSCEQNLNHDAMYWYRQDPGQGLRLIYYSQIVNDFQKGDIAEGYSVSREKKESFPLTVTSAQKNPTAFYLCASSLRGVQPQHFGDGTRLSIL.